The clone carrying this T cell receptor (beta chain) was detected only a few times. TCRdb reprocessed the RACE reads with MiXCR, giving one entry per CDR3 protein. The sample gives about 340,000 distinct CDR3 sequences, roughly 6.9% of which show up once; 7% to 10% is in the top ten. The data were taken from a study of human T cells and chemical hapten exposure. Indicated time point: patch test 1, 2 weeks after DPC sensitization. As for treatment: therapeutic diphenylcyclopropenone sensitization with weekly scalp DPC. Trimming stripped 1 base from V and 8 bases from J, with 15 bases between. Germline assignment: CDR1 SGHAT and CDR2 FQNNGV. The CDR3 loop spans 15 amino acids.

The receptor's source is a woman aged 18-35 years with alopecia areata. Some clones in this sample may be carry-over from other donors' samples. The sequences come from whole blood, collected in connection with sensitization to the hapten diphenylcyclopropenone (DPC). The chain has TRBV11-2 and TRBJ2-1; possibly TRBD1 for D (5 bases). CDR3 sequence reads: CASSLVGRVIDEQFF. The CDR3, as DNA: TGTGCCAGCAGCTTAGTGGGCAGGGTCATCGATGAGCAGTTCTTC.